A single sample gave rise to the 5 T cell receptor beta chains below, sequenced in a study of T cell responses to AZD1222 COVID-19 vaccine. Sequencing used immunoSEQ multiplex PCR; TCRdb keeps in-frame clones, though not all of them. This table has 85,000 to 95,000 clones, about 88% appearing once. Sequencing was performed on peripheral blood, taken 28 days after the second AZD1222 dose. These receptors were taken from an adult who received the AZD1222 COVID-19 vaccine.

This sequence joins TRBV7-2 and TRBJ1-4; tentative D call: TRBD1 (5 bases). V was cut by 5 bases and J by 8 bases, with 18 bases left in between. Germline CDR1 is SGHTA and CDR2 is FQGNSA. This CDR3 has 15 residues. The CDR3 here is CASSQTGTASEKLFF. As DNA, the CDR3 is TGTGCCAGCAGCCAGACCGGGACGGCGAGCGAAAAACTGTTTTTT.

The V gene is TRBV7-8, the J gene TRBJ1-2; tentatively, D is TRBD1 (6 bases). Trimming cost V 5 bases and J 3 bases, with 10 bases left between them. The length of the CDR3 is 13 residues. CDR1 and CDR2 (germline): SGHVS, FQNEAQ. The CDR3 here is CASSPRGYYGYTF. The CDR3 DNA reads as TGTGCCAGCAGCCCAAGGGGGTACTATGGCTACACCTTC.

The chain has TRBV19 and TRBJ1-5; D is undetermined. The V and J ends lost 5 bases and 0 bases respectively, with 8 bases between them. Per the germline V gene, CDR1 is LNHDA and CDR2 is SQIVND (reference sequence). This CDR3 spans 14 amino acids. The CDR3, as DNA: TGTGCCAGTAGTCTGGGCGTTAGCAATCAGCCCCAGCATTTT. Translation gives CASSLGVSNQPQHF.

The chain recombines TRBV24-1 with TRBJ2-7; D gene unclear. In germline, CDR1 is KGHDR, CDR2 SFDVKD. The CDR3 extends over 14 amino acids. Trimming removed 3 bases from V and 5 bases from J, with 13 bases in between. CDR3 sequence reads: CATSDPSGSDEQYF. In DNA form, the CDR3 reads TGTGCCACCAGTGATCCTTCCGGCTCGGACGAGCAGTACTTC.

This sequence joins TRBV7-3 and TRBJ2-7; a possible D gene is TRBD1 (6 bases). Per the germline V gene, CDR1 is SGHTA and CDR2 is FQGTGA. Trimming took 2 bases from V and 0 from J, leaving 11 bases between them. The CDR3 is 15 amino acids. This CDR3 reads CASSLGPGVSYEQYF. The CDR3, as DNA: TGTGCCAGCAGCTTAGGTCCAGGGGTCTCCTACGAGCAGTACTTC.